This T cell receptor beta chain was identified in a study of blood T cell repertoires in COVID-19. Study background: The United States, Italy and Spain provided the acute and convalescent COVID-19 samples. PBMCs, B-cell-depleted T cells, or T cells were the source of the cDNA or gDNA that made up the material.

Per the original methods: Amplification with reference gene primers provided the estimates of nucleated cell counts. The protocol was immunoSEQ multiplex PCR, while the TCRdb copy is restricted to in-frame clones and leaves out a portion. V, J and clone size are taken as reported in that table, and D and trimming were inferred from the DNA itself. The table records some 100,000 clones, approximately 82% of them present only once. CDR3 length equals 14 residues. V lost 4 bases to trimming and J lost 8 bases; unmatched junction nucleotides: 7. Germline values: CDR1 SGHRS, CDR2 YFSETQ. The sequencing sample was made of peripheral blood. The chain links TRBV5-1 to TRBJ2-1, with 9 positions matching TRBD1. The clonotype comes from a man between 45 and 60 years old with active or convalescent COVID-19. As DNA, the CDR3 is TGCGCCAGCAGCCTAGGACAGGGGTCACATGAGCAGTTCTTC. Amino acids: CASSLGQGSHEQFF.